The 25 T cell receptor beta chains presented below share a single source sample, sequenced in a study of T cells in Graves' hyperthyroidism and ophthalmopathy. RNA transcripts gave rise to amplified TCR beta CDR3 regions. Using the HTBI primer set, a first-round RT-PCR was run on the TCR CDR3. TCRdb itself ran the multiplex PCR reads through MiXCR, one entry per CDR3 protein. The repertoire includes over 450,000 distinct CDR3 sequences, roughly a sixth of them detected once, and roughly 18% sits in the top ten. The sequenced sample consisted of blood. The receptors come from a young woman with Graves' ophthalmopathy.

This clonotype was observed at least ten times. The rearrangement links TRBV30 to TRBJ1-1; a possible D gene is TRBD1 (5 bases). In germline, CDR1 is GTSNPN, CDR2 SVGIG (reference sequence). CDR3 length: 15 amino acids. Trimming shortened V by 3 bases and J by 1 base, and 15 bases separated the two germline ends. CDR3 sequence reads: CAWSSTPGPNTEAFF. DNA of the CDR3: TGTGCCTGGAGCTCTACGCCGGGGCCGAACACTGAAGCTTTCTTT.

This clonotype was counted at least ten times. The V and J genes are TRBV9 and TRBJ1-1, with a tentative D call TRBD1 (5 bases). The CDR3 is 16 residues long. V lost 1 base, J lost 1 base, and 14 bases lay in between. Germline values: CDR1 SGDLS, CDR2 YYNGEE. CDR3 in amino acids: CASSVSLTTENTEAFF. CDR3 DNA: TGTGCCAGCAGCGTATCGCTGACGACAGAGAACACTGAAGCTTTCTTT.

This clonotype appeared many times. The rearrangement joins TRBV20-1 to TRBJ2-7, with 8 bases matching TRBD1. The CDR3 length is 14 residues. Unmatched junction bases numbered 14, after V lost 7 bases and J lost 6 bases. Per germline, CDR1 DFQATT and CDR2 SNEGSKA (reference sequence). CDR3 DNA: TGCAGTGGAGACGGGACAGGCGCCTGGGGCGAGCAGTACTTC. Translating gives CSGDGTGAWGEQYF.

This clonotype appeared many times. The chain links TRBV27 to TRBJ2-1; 16 bases are a match to TRBD2. Germline V lookup: CDR1 MNHEY, CDR2 SMNVEV (reference sequence). The CDR3 extends over 19 amino acids. Trimming cost V 7 bases and J 0 bases; bases outside gene matches: 9. DNA for the CDR3: TGTGCCAGCACCCTCGGGACTAGCGGGGGGGTGAGCTCCTACAATGAGCAGTTCTTC. Its translation is CASTLGTSGGVSSYNEQFF.

The chain recombines TRBV3-1 with TRBJ2-5; 14 nucleotides agree with TRBD2. CDR1 is LGHDT, CDR2 YNNKEL, per germline (reference sequence). V dropped 4 bases and J dropped 5; count of bases not matched to a gene: 6. There are 16 residues in the CDR3. The CDR3 loop reads CASSPTSGGARETQYF. The CDR3 nucleotides are TGTGCCAGCAGCCCGACTAGCGGGGGGGCGAGGGAGACCCAGTACTTC.

This clonotype was recorded many times. The gene calls are TRBV2 and TRBJ2-3, with 9 positions matching TRBD2. Trimming took 5 bases from V and 2 from J; bases not matched to a gene: 17. Per germline, CDR1 SNHLY and CDR2 FYNNEI. The CDR3 contains 19 residues. CDR3 protein: CASSTLDVIRTSATDTQYF. CDR3 bases: TGTGCCAGCAGTACGCTAGACGTAATAAGGACTAGCGCCACAGATACGCAGTATTTT.

The CDR3 loop is CSARTSGGLTDTQYF. CDR3 coding DNA: TGCAGTGCCCGGACTAGCGGGGGGTTGACAGATACGCAGTATTTT. This rearrangement joins TRBV20-1 to TRBJ2-3; 14 nucleotides match TRBD2. Germline trimming cut 6 bases from V and 3 bases from J; bases unmatched to any gene: 5. The germline V gene encodes CDR1 DFQATT and CDR2 SNEGSKA (reference sequence). The CDR3 has 15 amino acids.

The chain is built from TRBV4-1 and TRBJ1-1; 8 nucleotides match TRBD1. With V trimmed by 0 bases and J by 4 bases, 7 bases remained unmatched. The CDR3 extends over 16 amino acids. The germline V gene encodes CDR1 MGHRA and CDR2 YSYEKL. The CDR3 is CASSQEGDRSLTEAFF. The CDR3 DNA reads TGCGCCAGCAGCCAAGAAGGGGACAGGTCCCTCACTGAAGCTTTCTTT.

There are many counts of this clonotype. The V and J genes are TRBV5-1 and TRBJ2-7; 8 nucleotides agree with TRBD1. Germline loops: CDR1 SGHRS, CDR2 YFSETQ. There are 15 residues in the CDR3. V trimming: 3 bases; J trimming: 2 bases; junction bases outside the gene matches: 7. The CDR3 reads CASSSGGTGAYEQYF. The CDR3 nucleotides are TGCGCCAGCAGCTCAGGAGGGACAGGCGCCTACGAGCAGTACTTC.

This clonotype came up many times. V and J are TRBV7-2 and TRBJ1-2; D not resolved. Deletions cut 5 bases from V and 1 base from J, with 11 bases between. CDR3 length: 14 amino acids. Germline CDR1 and CDR2: SGHTA and FQGNSA. For the CDR3, the DNA is TGTGCCAGCAGCCCACCGACTGTTAACTATGGCTACACCTTC. Its translation is CASSPPTVNYGYTF. The complete variable domain, with remaining parts taken from reference TRBV7-2 and TRBJ1-2, reads GAGVSQSPSNKVTEKGKDVELRCDPISGHTALYWYRQSLGQGLEFLIYFQGNSAPDKSGLPSDRFSAERTGGSVSTLTIQRTQQEDSAVYLCASSPPTVNYGYTFGSGTRLTVV.

This clonotype was picked up a small number of times. The CDR3 loop reads CASHAWGARRGVTEAFF. CDR3 bases: TGCGCCAGTCACGCATGGGGTGCGAGAAGGGGGGTCACTGAAGCTTTCTTT. V gene TRBV4-1 combines with J gene TRBJ1-1; D is possibly TRBD1 (6 bases). V lost 9 bases to trimming and J lost 4 bases, with 27 bases between them. Per germline, CDR1 MGHRA and CDR2 YSYEKL. The CDR3 is 17 residues long.

Many counts were recorded for this clonotype. The chain recombines TRBV6-1 with TRBJ1-6, with unresolved D. The CDR3 consists of 15 residues. Germline lookup yields CDR1 MNHNS and CDR2 SASEGT. The germline V and J ends were trimmed by 2 bases and 5 bases, with 10 bases remaining between them. CDR3 in amino acids: CASSEIGFDNSPLHF. CDR3 sequence (DNA): TGTGCCAGCAGTGAAATAGGGTTCGATAATTCACCCCTCCACTTT.

This clonotype has a count of ten or more. The junction and the germline gene differ at one end; a read error may be behind it. V is TRBV7-7 and J is TRBJ2-5; D not certain. Germline V lookup: CDR1 SSHAT, CDR2 FNYEAQ (reference sequence). This CDR3 comprises 12 residues. The CDR3 DNA is TGTGCTAGCAGCCCATTGCTTGAGACCCAGTACTTC. Protein product: CASSPLLETQYF.

The table lists this clonotype with many counts. The chain has TRBV6-1 and TRBJ2-7; possibly TRBD1 or TRBD2 for D (5 bases each). Germline V CDR1 and CDR2: MNHNS, SASEGT. The V end was cut by 5 bases, the J end by 4 bases, with 15 bases between. The CDR3 runs to 14 residues. DNA of the CDR3: TGTGCCAGCAGTTATGAGAGGGGCCCTTACGAGCAGTACTTC. Residues: CASSYERGPYEQYF.

At least ten counts were recorded for this clonotype. The V and J genes are TRBV12-3 or TRBV12-4 and TRBJ1-2, with D tentatively TRBD1 (6 bases). The CDR3 covers 12 residues. V lost 7 bases and J lost 4, with 10 bases in between. The CDR3 DNA follows: TGTGCCAGCACCTTGGACAGCTATGGCTACACCTTC. This gives the protein CASTLDSYGYTF.

This clonotype was counted only a few times. The J gene is TRBJ2-1, the V gene TRBV9; D is uncertain. Trimming took 3 bases from V and 5 from J, leaving 9 bases between them. CDR1 SGDLS and CDR2 YYNGEE come from the germline V gene. The CDR3 extends over 13 amino acids. The CDR3 is CASSAWHNNEQFF. CDR3 in DNA: TGTGCCAGCAGCGCCTGGCACAACAATGAGCAGTTCTTC.

This clonotype came up a few times. This chain joins TRBV10-3 and TRBJ2-3, with 9 bases matching TRBD1. V dropped 4 bases and J dropped 6; count of bases not matched to a gene: 8. The CDR3 is 15 residues long. Germline V gene lookup returns CDR1 ENHRY and CDR2 SYGVKD. The CDR3 protein is CAISGGTGRVDTQYF. CDR3 coding DNA: TGTGCCATCAGTGGGGGGACAGGGCGAGTCGATACGCAGTATTTT.

This chain connects TRBV4-1 to TRBJ2-7, with D perhaps TRBD2 (5 bases). There are 18 residues in the CDR3. V was cut by 0 bases and J by 0 bases, with 18 bases left in between. CDR1 and CDR2 (germline): MGHRA, YSYEKL. The CDR3 DNA follows: TGCGCCAGCAGCCAAGAAAGGAGCCTTTCGGGGAGCTCCTACGAGCAGTACTTC. As protein: CASSQERSLSGSSYEQYF.

This sequence joins TRBV18 and TRBJ1-2, with unresolved D. This CDR3 spans 11 amino acids. V lost 2 bases and J lost 7, with 5 bases in between. From germline, CDR1 is KGHSH and CDR2 LQKENI. CDR3: CASSPSAGYTF. The CDR3 nucleotides are TGTGCCAGCTCACCATCCGCTGGCTACACCTTC.

This chain links TRBV4-1 with TRBJ1-1; no clear D gene. The germline CDR1 and CDR2 sequences are MGHRA and YSYEKL. This CDR3 has 14 residues. Trimming removed 4 bases at V and 10 bases at J, with 19 bases between. DNA for the CDR3: TGCGCCAGCAGCCGAGACCGCACCGGGCCTGGAGCTTTCTTT. Translated, it gives CASSRDRTGPGAFF.

The V gene is TRBV2, the J gene TRBJ1-6; D not certain. V lost 1 base, J lost 2 bases, and 12 bases lay in between. Germline V gene lookup returns CDR1 SNHLY and CDR2 FYNNEI. CDR3 length equals 17 residues. The CDR3 protein is CASSEVGGNPYNSPLHF. Here the CDR3 DNA reads TGTGCCAGCAGTGAAGTAGGAGGGAACCCCTATAATTCACCCCTCCACTTT.

This clonotype has ten or more counts. The V call is TRBV3-1, the J call TRBJ2-5, with D possibly matching TRBD2 (6 bases). The germline V and J ends were trimmed by 4 bases and 2 bases, with 14 bases remaining between them. CDR1 and CDR2 from the germline V gene are LGHDT and YNNKEL (reference sequence). The CDR3 consists of 15 residues. In DNA, the CDR3 is TGTGCCAGCAGCCCTGATGGAGGACTACAAGAGACCCAGTACTTC. Protein sequence: CASSPDGGLQETQYF.

The table lists this clonotype with many counts. This chain links TRBV2 with TRBJ1-1; D may be TRBD1 (6 bases). Germline loops: CDR1 SNHLY, CDR2 FYNNEI. The germline V and J ends were trimmed by 2 bases and 1 base, with 11 bases remaining between them. The CDR3 totals 15 residues. Here the CDR3 DNA reads TGTGCCAGCAGTGAATTGAAGGACAGGAACACTGAAGCTTTCTTT. It specifies CASSELKDRNTEAFF.

This clonotype was recorded many times. The chain recombines TRBV2 with TRBJ1-1, with D perhaps TRBD1 (5 bases). Trimming took off 10 bases at V and 0 bases at J, with 9 bases between the two ends. This CDR3 region has 12 residues. Germline CDR1 SNHLY, CDR2 FYNNEI. This CDR3 reads CATQGMNTEAFF. DNA of the CDR3: TGTGCCACCCAGGGCATGAACACTGAAGCTTTCTTT.

This clonotype was observed many times. The J gene is TRBJ2-3, the V gene TRBV5-1, with no clear D. The CDR3 is 13 residues long. Trimming left V 1 base short and J 3 bases short, with 6 bases between. Germline loops: CDR1 SGHRS, CDR2 YFSETQ. The CDR3 protein is CASSLTRTDTQYF. The CDR3 DNA sequence: TGCGCCAGCAGCTTGACCCGTACAGATACGCAGTATTTT.